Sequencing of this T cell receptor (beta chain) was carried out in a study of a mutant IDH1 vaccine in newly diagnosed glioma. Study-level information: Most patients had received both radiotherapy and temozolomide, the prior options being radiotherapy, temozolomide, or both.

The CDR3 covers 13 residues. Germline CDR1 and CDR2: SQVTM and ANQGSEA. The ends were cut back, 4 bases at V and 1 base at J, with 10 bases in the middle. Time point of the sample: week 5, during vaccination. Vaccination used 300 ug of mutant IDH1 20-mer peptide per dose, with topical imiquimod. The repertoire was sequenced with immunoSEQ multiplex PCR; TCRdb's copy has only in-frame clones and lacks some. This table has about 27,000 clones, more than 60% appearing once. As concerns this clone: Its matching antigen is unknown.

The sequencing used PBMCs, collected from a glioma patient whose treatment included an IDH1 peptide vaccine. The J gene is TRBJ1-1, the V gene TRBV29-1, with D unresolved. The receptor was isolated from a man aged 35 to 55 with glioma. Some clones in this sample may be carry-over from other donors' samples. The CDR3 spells CSVVGSGNTEAFF. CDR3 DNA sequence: TGCAGCGTTGTGGGGTCAGGGAACACTGAAGCTTTCTTT. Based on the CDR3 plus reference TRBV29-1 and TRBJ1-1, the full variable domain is SAVISQKPSRDICQRGTSLTIQCQVDSQVTMMFWYRQQPGQSLTLIATANQGSEATYESGFVIDKFPISRPNLTFSTLTVSNMSPEDSSIYLCSVVGSGNTEAFFGQGTRLTVV.